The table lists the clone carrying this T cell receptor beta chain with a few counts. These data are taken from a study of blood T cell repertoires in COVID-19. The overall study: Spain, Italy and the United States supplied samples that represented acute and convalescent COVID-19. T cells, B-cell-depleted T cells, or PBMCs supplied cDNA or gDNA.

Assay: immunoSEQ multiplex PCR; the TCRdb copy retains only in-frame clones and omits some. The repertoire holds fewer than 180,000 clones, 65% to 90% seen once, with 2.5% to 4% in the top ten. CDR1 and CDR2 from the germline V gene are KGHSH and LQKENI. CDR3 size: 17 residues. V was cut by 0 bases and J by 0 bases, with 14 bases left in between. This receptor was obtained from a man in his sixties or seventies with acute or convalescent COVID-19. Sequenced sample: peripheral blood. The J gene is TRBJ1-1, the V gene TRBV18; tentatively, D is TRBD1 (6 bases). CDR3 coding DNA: TGTGCCAGCTCACCACCCAGTGGACAGTTCATGAACACTGAAGCTTTCTTT. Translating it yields CASSPPSGQFMNTEAFF.